This T cell receptor (beta chain) was identified in a study of shared clonotypes between healthy human individuals. Every contributor of samples was a Caucasian grown-up residing in Nashville, Tennessee. Study results and caveats: Memory subsets had estimated richness that was generally smaller than that of naive subsets.

For this clone: Its antigen is as yet unknown.

Some 30,000 T cell genomes, or about 200 ng DNA, went into the sorted-subset replicate PCRs. Sequenced by immunoSEQ multiplex PCR; TCRdb stores in-frame clones only, minus some. The sample has about 2.4 million clones; more than 90% are singletons. The sample was naive CD4+ T cells sorted from blood. Subset of the sample: CD45RA+ positively selected. The receptor comes from a young man in good health.

The CDR3 spells CASSKQEAEAFF. The CDR3 DNA reads TGTGCCAGCAGCAAGCAGGAGGCTGAAGCTTTCTTT. The chain carries TRBV6-6 and TRBJ1-1; no firm D call. Germline assignment: CDR1 MNHNY and CDR2 SVGAGI (reference sequence). This CDR3 comprises 12 residues. V lost 6 bases and J 6 bases, leaving 11 bases between the germline ends.